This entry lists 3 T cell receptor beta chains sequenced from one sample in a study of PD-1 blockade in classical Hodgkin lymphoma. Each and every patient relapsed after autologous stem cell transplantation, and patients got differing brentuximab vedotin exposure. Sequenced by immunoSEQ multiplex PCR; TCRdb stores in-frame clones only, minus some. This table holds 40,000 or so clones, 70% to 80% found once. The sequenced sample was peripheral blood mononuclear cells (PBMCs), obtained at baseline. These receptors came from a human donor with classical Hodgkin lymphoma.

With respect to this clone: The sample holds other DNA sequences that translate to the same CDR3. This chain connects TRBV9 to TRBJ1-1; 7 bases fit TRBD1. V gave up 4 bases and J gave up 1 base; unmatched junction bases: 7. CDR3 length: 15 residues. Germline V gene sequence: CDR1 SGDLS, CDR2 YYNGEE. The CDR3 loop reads CASSPRQGRNTEAFF. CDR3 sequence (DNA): TGTGCCAGCAGCCCAAGACAGGGACGGAACACTGAAGCTTTCTTT.

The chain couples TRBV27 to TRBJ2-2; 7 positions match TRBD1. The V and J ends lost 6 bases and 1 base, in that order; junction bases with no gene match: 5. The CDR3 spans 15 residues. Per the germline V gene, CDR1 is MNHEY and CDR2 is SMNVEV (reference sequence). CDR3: CASRRGQENTGELFF. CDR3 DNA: TGTGCCAGCAGGAGAGGACAGGAGAACACCGGGGAGCTGTTTTTT.

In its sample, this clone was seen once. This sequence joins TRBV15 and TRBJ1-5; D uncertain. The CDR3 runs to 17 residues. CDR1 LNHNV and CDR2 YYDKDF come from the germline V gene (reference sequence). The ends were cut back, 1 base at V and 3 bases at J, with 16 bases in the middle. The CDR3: CATSRAGRTTINQPQHF. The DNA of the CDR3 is TGTGCCACCAGCAGAGCTGGGCGAACTACAATCAATCAGCCCCAGCATTTT.